This T cell receptor beta chain is from a study of OX40 agonist ivuxolimab in advanced cancers. Across the whole study: Age averaged about 60 years (range roughly 23 to 79), and around 87% were male.

Generated by immunoSEQ multiplex PCR, the TCRdb table keeps only in-frame clones and is missing some. The sample comprises about 48,000 clones, 88% of which are singletons, and 45% to 70% rests with the top ten. This CDR3 has 14 amino acids. Looked up from germline, CDR1 is SQVTM and CDR2 is ANQGSEA. For this clone: The target antigen is unknown.

Overall study results and limits: Still undetermined is the antigen specificity of the expanded peripheral T cells.

This TCR came from an adult with an advanced solid tumor such as melanoma, head and neck, liver or kidney cancer. The sample was CD4+ or CD8+ T cells sorted from blood, taken in a trial of the OX40 agonist ivuxolimab. V and J are TRBV29-1 and TRBJ2-5; possibly TRBD1 for D (7 bases). The tail of the sequence fits TRBJ2-7 better, so the J call may be wrong. DNA for the CDR3: TGCAGCGTAAGACCTCAGGGGGGCTCCTACGAGCAGTACTTC. Its protein product is CSVRPQGGSYEQYF.